The rows below give T cell receptor beta chains drawn from one sample of a study of identifying expanded T cells in peripheral blood. This table comes from immunoSEQ multiplex PCR, and its TCRdb copy is limited to in-frame clones, with some not included. The sample shows over 100,000 clones, about 85% of them seen only once. Sequencing was carried out using blood. These receptors all come from a person aged 18 to 70 in good health. CDR3s include the opening cysteine and the closing phenylalanine or tryptophan. A D gene is named only where the DNA matches it firmly. For some rows the clone size is stated as once, few or many, or as a class when expanded; others skip it.

D gene: -; J gene: TRBJ2-3; V gene: TRBV6-6; clone size: once; CDR3 protein: CASRMGGRTDTQYF; CDR3 DNA: TGTGCCAGCAGAATGGGTGGACGCACAGATACGCAGTATTTT
D gene: -; J gene: TRBJ2-3; V gene: TRBV5-6; clone size: -; CDR3 protein: CASSLWGTDTQYF; CDR3 DNA: TGTGCCAGCAGCTTGTGGGGTACAGATACGCAGTATTTT
D gene: -; J gene: TRBJ1-1; V gene: TRBV6-5; clone size: -; CDR3 protein: CASSDNAGEGAFF; CDR3 DNA: TGTGCCAGCAGTGACAACGCAGGGGAGGGAGCTTTCTTT
D gene: -; J gene: TRBJ2-5; V gene: TRBV9; clone size: -; CDR3 protein: CASSSRMAVAETQYF; CDR3 DNA: TGTGCCAGCAGCTCCCGAATGGCGGTGGCAGAGACCCAGTACTTC
D gene: -; J gene: TRBJ1-6; V gene: TRBV18; clone size: -; CDR3 protein: CASSPPSGEDVNSPLHF; CDR3 DNA: TGTGCCAGCTCACCACCGAGCGGCGAAGATGTGAATTCACCCCTCCACTTT
D gene: TRBD2; J gene: TRBJ2-7; V gene: TRBV7-8; clone size: -; CDR3 protein: CASSPGLAAAYEQYF; CDR3 DNA: TGTGCCAGCAGCCCGGGACTAGCGGCCGCCTACGAGCAGTACTTC
D gene: -; J gene: TRBJ2-5; V gene: TRBV20-1; clone size: -; CDR3 protein: CSASEGGGQYF; CDR3 DNA: TGCAGTGCTAGTGAGGGGGGCGGCCAGTACTTC
D gene: -; J gene: TRBJ2-1; V gene: TRBV5-1; clone size: few; CDR3 protein: CASSLNTLRRNEQFF; CDR3 DNA: TGCGCCAGCAGCTTGAATACCTTGAGGAGGAATGAGCAGTTCTTC
D gene: -; J gene: TRBJ1-5; V gene: TRBV6-6; clone size: -; CDR3 protein: CASSYGFGQSNQPQHF; CDR3 DNA: TGTGCCAGCAGTTACGGGTTTGGACAGAGCAATCAGCCCCAGCATTTT
D gene: TRBD1; J gene: TRBJ2-7; V gene: TRBV6-6; clone size: once; CDR3 protein: CASSGGFGTGRDEQYF; CDR3 DNA: TGTGCCAGCAGTGGGGGATTCGGGACAGGGAGGGACGAGCAGTACTTC
D gene: -; J gene: TRBJ1-3; V gene: TRBV6-1; clone size: -; CDR3 protein: CASSSTYSGNTIYF; CDR3 DNA: TGTGCCAGCAGTTCCACCTACTCTGGAAACACCATATATTTT
D gene: -; J gene: TRBJ1-1; V gene: TRBV28; clone size: -; CDR3 protein: CASRGRADGTEAFF; CDR3 DNA: TGTGCCAGCAGGGGTAGGGCGGATGGCACTGAAGCTTTCTTT
D gene: TRBD1; J gene: TRBJ1-5; V gene: TRBV28; clone size: few; CDR3 protein: CASSFRQGDQPQHF; CDR3 DNA: TGTGCCAGCAGTTTCCGACAGGGTGATCAGCCCCAGCATTTT
D gene: -; J gene: TRBJ1-6; V gene: TRBV5-1; clone size: -; CDR3 protein: CASSKAGTDYNSPLHF; CDR3 DNA: TGCGCCAGCAGCAAAGCCGGGACCGATTATAATTCACCCCTCCACTTT
D gene: -; J gene: TRBJ1-5; V gene: TRBV7-7; clone size: -; CDR3 protein: CASSLGVEQPQHF; CDR3 DNA: TGTGCCAGCAGCTTAGGGGTAGAGCAGCCCCAGCATTTT
D gene: TRBD2; J gene: TRBJ2-1; V gene: TRBV6-1; clone size: -; CDR3 protein: CASSEPGLDGNEQFF; CDR3 DNA: TGTGCCAGCAGTGAACCGGGACTAGATGGCAATGAGCAGTTCTTC
D gene: -; J gene: TRBJ2-5; V gene: TRBV11-2; clone size: -; CDR3 protein: CASSLGTVQETQYF; CDR3 DNA: TGTGCCAGCAGCTTAGGTACAGTGCAAGAGACCCAGTACTTC
D gene: -; J gene: TRBJ2-7; V gene: TRBV5-1; clone size: -; CDR3 protein: CASSLDTREQYF; CDR3 DNA: TGCGCCAGCAGCCTAGACACCCGAGAGCAGTACTTC
D gene: -; J gene: TRBJ2-1; V gene: TRBV6-5; clone size: -; CDR3 protein: CASRGSSYNEQFF; CDR3 DNA: TGTGCCAGCAGGGGAAGCTCCTACAATGAGCAGTTCTTC
D gene: -; J gene: TRBJ1-2; V gene: TRBV6-5; clone size: -; CDR3 protein: CASSSEYGYTF; CDR3 DNA: TGTGCCAGCAGTTCCGAGTACGGCTACACCTTC
D gene: -; J gene: TRBJ2-1; V gene: TRBV7-8; clone size: -; CDR3 protein: CASSLYLTGSSEQFF; CDR3 DNA: TGTGCCAGCAGCTTATATCTGACAGGCTCTAGTGAGCAGTTCTTC
D gene: -; J gene: TRBJ1-3; V gene: TRBV29-1; clone size: -; CDR3 protein: CSVEDRGLSIYF; CDR3 DNA: TGCAGCGTTGAAGACAGGGGTTTGAGCATATATTTT
D gene: -; J gene: TRBJ1-1; V gene: TRBV25-1; clone size: once; CDR3 protein: CASSGYRNTEAFF; CDR3 DNA: TGTGCCAGCAGTGGCTACCGGAACACTGAAGCTTTCTTT
D gene: -; J gene: TRBJ2-3; V gene: TRBV7-5; clone size: once; CDR3 protein: CARSPERARSDTQYF; CDR3 DNA: TGTGCCAGAAGCCCCGAAAGGGCCAGGTCAGATACGCAGTATTTT
D gene: TRBD1; J gene: TRBJ1-3; V gene: TRBV5-4; clone size: -; CDR3 protein: CASSHTGVGNTIYF; CDR3 DNA: TGTGCCAGCAGCCATACAGGGGTCGGAAACACCATATATTTT
D gene: TRBD2; J gene: TRBJ2-3; V gene: TRBV5-1; clone size: -; CDR3 protein: CASSRTSRGLDTQYF; CDR3 DNA: TGCGCCAGCAGCCGGACTAGTCGTGGTTTAGATACGCAGTATTTT
D gene: TRBD2; J gene: TRBJ2-5; V gene: TRBV7-2; clone size: -; CDR3 protein: CASGTLAGGETQYF; CDR3 DNA: TGTGCCAGCGGGACCCTAGCGGGGGGCGAGACCCAGTACTTC
D gene: TRBD2; J gene: TRBJ2-5; V gene: TRBV7-8; clone size: -; CDR3 protein: CASSGSPPLTSGLQEAQYF; CDR3 DNA: TGTGCCAGCAGCGGGTCGCCTCCGTTGACTAGCGGGCTACAAGAAGCCCAGTACTTC